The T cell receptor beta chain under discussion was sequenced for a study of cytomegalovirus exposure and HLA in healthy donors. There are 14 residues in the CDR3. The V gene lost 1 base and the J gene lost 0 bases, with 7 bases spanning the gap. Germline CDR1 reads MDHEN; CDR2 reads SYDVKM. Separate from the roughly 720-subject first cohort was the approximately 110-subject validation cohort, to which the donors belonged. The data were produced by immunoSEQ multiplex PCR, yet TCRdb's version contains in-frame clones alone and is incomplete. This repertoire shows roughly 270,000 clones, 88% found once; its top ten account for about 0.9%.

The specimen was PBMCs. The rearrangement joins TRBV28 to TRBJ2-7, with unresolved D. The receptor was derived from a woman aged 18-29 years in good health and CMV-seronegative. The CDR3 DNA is TGTGCCAGCAGTTTATTGGTCGGCTCCTACGAGCAGTACTTC. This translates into CASSLLVGSYEQYF. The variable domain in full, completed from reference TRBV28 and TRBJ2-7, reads DVKVTQSSRYLVKRTGEKVFLECVQDMDHENMFWYRQDPGLGLRLIYFSYDVKMKEKGDIPEGYSVSREKKERFSLILESASTNQTSMYLCASSLLVGSYEQYFGPGTRLTVT.